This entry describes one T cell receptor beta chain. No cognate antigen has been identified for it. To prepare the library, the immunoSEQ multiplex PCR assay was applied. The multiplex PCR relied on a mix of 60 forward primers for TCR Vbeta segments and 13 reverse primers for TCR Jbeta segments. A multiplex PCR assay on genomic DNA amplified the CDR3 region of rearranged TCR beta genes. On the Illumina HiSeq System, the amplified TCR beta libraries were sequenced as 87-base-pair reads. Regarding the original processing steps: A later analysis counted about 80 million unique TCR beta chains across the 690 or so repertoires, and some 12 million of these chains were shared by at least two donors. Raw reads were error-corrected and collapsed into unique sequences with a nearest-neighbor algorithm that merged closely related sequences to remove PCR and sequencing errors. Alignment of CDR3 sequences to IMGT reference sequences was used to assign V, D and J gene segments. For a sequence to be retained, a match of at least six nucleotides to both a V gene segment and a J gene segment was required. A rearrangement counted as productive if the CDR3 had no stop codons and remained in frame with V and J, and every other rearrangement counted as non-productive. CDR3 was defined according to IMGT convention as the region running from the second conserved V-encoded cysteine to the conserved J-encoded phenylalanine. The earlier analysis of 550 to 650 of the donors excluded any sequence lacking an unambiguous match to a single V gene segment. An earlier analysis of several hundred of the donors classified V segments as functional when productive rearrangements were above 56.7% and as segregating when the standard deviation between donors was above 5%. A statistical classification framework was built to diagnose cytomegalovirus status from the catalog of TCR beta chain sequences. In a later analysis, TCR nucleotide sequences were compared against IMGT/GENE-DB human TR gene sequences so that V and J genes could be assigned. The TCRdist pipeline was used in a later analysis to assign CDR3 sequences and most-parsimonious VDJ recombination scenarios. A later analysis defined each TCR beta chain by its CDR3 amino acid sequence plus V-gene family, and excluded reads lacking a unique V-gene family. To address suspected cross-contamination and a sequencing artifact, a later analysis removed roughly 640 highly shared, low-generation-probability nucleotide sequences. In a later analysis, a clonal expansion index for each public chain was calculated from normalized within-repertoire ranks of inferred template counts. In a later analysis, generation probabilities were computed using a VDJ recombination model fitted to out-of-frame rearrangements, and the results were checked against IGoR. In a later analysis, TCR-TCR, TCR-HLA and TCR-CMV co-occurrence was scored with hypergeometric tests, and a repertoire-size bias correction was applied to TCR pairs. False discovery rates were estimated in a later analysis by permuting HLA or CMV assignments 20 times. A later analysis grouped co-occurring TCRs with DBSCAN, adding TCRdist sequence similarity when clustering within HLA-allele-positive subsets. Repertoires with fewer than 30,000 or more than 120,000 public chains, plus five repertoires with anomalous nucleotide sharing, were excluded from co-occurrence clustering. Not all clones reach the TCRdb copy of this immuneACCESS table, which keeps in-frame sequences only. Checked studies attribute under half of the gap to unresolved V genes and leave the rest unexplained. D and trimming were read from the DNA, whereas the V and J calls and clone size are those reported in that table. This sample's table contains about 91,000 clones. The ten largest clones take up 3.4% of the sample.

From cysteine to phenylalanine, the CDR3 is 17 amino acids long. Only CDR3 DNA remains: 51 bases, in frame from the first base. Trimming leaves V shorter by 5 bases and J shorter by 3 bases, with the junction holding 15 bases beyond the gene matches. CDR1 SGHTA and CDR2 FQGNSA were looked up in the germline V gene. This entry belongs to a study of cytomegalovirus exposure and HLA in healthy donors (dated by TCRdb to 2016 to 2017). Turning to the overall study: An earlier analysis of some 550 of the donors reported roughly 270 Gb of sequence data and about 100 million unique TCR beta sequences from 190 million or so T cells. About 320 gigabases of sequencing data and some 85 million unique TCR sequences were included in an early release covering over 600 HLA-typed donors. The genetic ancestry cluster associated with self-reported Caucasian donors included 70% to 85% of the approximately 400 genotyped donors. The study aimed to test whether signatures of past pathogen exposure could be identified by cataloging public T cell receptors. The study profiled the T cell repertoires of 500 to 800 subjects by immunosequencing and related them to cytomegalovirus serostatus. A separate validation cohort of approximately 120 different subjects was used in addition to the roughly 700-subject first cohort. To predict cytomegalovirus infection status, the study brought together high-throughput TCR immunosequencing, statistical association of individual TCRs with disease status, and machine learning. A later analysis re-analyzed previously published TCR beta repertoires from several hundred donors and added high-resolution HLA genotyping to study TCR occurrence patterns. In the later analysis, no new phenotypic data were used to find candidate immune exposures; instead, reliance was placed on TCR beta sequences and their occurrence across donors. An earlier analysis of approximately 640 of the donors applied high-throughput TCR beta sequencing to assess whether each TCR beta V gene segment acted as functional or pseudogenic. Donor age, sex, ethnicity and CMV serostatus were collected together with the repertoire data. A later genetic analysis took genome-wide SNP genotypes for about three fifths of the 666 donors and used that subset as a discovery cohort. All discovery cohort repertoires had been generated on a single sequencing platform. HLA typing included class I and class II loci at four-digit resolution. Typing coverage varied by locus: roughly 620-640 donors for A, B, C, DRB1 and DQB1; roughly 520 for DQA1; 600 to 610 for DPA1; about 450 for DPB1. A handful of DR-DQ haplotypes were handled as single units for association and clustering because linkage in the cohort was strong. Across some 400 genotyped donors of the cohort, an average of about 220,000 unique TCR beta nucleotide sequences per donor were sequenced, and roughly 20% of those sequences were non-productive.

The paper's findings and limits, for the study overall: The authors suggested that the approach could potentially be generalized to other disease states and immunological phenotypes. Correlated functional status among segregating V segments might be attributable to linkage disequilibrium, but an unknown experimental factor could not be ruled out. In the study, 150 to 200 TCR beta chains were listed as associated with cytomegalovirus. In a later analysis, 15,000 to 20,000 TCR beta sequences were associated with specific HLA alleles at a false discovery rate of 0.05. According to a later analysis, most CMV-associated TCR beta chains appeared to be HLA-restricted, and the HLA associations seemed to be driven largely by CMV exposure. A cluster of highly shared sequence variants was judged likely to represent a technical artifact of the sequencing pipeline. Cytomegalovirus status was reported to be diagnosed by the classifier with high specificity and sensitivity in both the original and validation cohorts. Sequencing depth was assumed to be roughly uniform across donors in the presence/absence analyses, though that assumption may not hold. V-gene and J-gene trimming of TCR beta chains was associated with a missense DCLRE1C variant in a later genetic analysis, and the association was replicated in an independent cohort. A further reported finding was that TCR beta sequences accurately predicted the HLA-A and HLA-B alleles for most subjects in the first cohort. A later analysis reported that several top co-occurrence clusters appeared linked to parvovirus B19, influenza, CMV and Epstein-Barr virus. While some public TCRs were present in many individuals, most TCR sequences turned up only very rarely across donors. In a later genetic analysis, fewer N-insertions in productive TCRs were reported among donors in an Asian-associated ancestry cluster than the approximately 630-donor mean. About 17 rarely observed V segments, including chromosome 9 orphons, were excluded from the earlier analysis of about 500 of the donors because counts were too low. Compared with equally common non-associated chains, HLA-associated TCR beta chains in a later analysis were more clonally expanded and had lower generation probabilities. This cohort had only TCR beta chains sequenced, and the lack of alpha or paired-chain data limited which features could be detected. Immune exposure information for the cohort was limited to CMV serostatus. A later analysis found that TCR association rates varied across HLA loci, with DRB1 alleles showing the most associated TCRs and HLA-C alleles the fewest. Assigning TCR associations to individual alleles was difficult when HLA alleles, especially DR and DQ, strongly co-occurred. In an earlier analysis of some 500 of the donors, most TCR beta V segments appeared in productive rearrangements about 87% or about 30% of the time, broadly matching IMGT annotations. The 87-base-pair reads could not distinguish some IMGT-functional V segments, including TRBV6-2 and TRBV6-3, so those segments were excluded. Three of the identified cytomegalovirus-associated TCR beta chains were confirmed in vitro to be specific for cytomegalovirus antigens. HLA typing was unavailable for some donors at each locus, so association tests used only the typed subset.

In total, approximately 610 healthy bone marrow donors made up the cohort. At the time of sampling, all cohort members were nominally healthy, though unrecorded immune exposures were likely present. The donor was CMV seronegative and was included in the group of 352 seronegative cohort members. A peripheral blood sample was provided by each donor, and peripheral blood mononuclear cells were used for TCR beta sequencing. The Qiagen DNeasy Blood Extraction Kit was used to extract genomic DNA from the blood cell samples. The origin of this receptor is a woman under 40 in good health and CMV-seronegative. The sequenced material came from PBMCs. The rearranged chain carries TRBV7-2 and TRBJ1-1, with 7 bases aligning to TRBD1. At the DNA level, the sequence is TGTGCCAGCAGCGTGACGACAGGGATATACAAGGACACTGAAGCTTTCTTT. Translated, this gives CASSVTTGIYKDTEAFF.